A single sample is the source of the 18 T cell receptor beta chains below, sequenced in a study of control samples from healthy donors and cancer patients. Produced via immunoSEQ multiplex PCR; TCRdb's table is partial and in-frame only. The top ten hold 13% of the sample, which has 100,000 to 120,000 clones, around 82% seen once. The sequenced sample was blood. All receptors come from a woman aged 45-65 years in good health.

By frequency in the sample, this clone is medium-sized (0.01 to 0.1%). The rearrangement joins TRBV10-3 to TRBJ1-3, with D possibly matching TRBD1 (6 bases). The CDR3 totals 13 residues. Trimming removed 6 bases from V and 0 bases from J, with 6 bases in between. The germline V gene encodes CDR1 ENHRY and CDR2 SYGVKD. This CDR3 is CAIRDSSGNTIYF. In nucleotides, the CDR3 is TGTGCCATCAGGGACAGCTCTGGAAACACCATATATTTT.

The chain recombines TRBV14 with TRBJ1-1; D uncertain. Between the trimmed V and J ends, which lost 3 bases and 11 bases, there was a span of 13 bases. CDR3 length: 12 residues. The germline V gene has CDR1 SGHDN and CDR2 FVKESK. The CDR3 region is CASSQSRLAAFF. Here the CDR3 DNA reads TGTGCCAGCAGCCAGAGCCGCCTTGCGGCTTTCTTT.

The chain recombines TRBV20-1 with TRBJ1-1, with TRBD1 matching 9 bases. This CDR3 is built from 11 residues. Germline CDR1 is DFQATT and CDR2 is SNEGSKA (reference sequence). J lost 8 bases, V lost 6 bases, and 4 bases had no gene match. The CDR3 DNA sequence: TGCAGTGCCTGGACAGGGGTGGAAGCTTTCTTT. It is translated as CSAWTGVEAFF.

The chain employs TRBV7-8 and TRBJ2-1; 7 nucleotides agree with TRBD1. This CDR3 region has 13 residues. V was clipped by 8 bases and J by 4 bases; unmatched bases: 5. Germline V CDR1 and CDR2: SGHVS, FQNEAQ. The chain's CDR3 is CASRDRGYNEQFF. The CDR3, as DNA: TGTGCCAGCCGGGACAGAGGGTACAATGAGCAGTTCTTC.

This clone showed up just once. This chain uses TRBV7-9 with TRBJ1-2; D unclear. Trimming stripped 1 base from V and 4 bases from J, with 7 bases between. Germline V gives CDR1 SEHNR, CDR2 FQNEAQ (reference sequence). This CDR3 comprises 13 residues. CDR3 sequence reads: CASSLGTAYGYTF. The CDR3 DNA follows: TGTGCCAGCAGCTTAGGGACGGCCTATGGCTACACCTTC.

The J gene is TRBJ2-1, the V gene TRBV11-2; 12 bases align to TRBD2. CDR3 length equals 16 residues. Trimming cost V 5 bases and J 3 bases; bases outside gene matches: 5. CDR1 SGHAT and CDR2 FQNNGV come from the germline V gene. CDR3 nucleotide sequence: TGTGCCAGCAGCAAAATGACTAGCGGGAGCTACAATGAGCAGTTCTTC. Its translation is CASSKMTSGSYNEQFF.

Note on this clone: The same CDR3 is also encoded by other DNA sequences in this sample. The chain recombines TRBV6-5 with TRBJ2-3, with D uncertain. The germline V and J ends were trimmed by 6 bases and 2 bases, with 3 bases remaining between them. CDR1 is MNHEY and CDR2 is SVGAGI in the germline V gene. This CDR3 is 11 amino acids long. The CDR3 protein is CASSHTDTQYF. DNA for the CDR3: TGTGCCAGCAGCCACACAGATACGCAGTATTTT.

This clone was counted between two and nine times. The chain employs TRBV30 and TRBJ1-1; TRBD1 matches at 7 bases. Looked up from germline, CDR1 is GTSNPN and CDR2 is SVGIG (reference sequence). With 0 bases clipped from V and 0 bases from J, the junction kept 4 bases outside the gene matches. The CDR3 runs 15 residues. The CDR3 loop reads CAWSVRGRMNTEAFF. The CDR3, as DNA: TGTGCCTGGAGTGTAAGGGGGCGGATGAACACTGAAGCTTTCTTT.

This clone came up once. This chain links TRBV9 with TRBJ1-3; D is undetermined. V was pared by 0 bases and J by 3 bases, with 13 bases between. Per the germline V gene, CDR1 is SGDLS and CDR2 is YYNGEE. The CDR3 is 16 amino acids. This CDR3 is CASSVDIAGLGNTIYF. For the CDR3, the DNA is TGTGCCAGCAGCGTAGACATCGCTGGCCTTGGAAACACCATATATTTT. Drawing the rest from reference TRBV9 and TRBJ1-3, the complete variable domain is DSGVTQTPKHLITATGQRVTLRCSPRSGDLSVYWYQQSLDQGLQFLIQYYNGEERAKGNILERFSAQQFPDLHSELNLSSLELGDSALYFCASSVDIAGLGNTIYFGEGSWLTVV.

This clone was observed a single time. The CDR3 reads CASSLRGPSHEQFF. Here the CDR3 DNA reads TGTGCCAGCAGCTTACGGGGCCCTAGCCATGAGCAGTTCTTC. V is TRBV7-2 and J is TRBJ2-1, with D perhaps TRBD1 or TRBD2 (5 bases each). V dropped 2 bases and J dropped 8 bases, with 13 bases sitting between them. CDR3 length: 14 residues. CDR1 SGHTA and CDR2 FQGNSA come from the germline V gene.

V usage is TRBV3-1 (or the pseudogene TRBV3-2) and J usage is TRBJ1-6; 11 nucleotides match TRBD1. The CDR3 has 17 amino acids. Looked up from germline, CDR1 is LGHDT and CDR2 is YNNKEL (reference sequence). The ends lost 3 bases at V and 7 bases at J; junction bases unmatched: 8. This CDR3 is CASSQNAGTGGNSPLHF. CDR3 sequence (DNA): TGTGCCAGCAGCCAGAACGCCGGGACAGGGGGAAATTCACCCCTCCACTTT.

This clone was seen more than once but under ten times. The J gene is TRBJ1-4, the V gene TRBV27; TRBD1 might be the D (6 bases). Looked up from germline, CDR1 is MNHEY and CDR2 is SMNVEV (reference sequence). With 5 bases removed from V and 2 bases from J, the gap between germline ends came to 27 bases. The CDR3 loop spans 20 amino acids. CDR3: CASSPPGQSALPCTNEKLFF. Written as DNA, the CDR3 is TGTGCCAGCAGTCCCCCCGGACAGTCTGCTCTCCCGTGCACTAATGAAAAACTGTTTTTT.

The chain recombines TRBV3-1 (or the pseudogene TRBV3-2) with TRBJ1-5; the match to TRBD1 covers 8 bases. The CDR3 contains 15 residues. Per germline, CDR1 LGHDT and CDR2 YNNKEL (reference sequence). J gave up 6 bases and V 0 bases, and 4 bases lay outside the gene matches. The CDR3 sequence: CASSQDHTGGQPQHF. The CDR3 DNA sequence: TGTGCCAGCAGCCAAGATCACACAGGGGGTCAGCCCCAGCATTTT.

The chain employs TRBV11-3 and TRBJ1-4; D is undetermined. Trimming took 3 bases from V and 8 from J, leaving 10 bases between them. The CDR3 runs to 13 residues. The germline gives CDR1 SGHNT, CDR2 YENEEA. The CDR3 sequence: CASSFATAEKLFF. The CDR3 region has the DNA TGTGCCAGCAGCTTTGCCACGGCGGAAAAACTGTTTTTT.

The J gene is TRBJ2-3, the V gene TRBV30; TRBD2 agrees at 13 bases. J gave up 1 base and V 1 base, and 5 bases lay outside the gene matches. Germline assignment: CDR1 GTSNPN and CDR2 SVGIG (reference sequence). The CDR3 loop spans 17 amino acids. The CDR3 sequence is CAWSARTSGSGTDTQYF. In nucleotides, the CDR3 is TGTGCCTGGAGTGCACGGACTAGCGGGAGTGGCACAGATACGCAGTATTTT.

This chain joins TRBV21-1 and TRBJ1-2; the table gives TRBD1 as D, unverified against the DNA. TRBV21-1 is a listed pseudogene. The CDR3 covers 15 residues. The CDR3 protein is CASTSRTAANYGYTF. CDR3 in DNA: TGTGCCAGCACTTCCAGGACAGCCGCAAACTATGGCTACACCTTC.

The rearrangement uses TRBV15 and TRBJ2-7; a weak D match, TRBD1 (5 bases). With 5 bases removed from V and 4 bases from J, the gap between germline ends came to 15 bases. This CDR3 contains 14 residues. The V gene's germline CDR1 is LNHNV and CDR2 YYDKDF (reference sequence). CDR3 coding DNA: TGTGCCACCAGCGTACGTAGGGGTTCGTACGAGCAGTACTTC. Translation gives CATSVRRGSYEQYF.

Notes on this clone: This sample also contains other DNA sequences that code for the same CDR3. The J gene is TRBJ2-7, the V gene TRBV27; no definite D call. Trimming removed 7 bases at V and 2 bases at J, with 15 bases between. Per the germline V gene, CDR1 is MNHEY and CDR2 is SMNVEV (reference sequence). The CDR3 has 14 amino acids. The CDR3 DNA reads TGTGCCAGCACCCGGTGGGGTGGGACCTACGAGCAGTACTTC. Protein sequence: CASTRWGGTYEQYF.